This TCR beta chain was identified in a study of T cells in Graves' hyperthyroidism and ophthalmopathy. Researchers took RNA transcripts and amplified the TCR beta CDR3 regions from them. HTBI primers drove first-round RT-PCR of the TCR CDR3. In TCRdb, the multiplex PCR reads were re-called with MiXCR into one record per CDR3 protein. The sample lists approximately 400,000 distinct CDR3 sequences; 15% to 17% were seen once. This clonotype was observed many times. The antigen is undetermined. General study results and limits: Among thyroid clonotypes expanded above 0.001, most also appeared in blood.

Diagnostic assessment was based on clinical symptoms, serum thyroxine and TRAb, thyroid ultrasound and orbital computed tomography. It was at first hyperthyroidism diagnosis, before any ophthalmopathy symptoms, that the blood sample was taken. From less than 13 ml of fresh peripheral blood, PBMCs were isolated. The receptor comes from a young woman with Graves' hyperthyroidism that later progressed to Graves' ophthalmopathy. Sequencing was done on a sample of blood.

The CDR3 reads CASSSEEGLEGHEQYF. In DNA form, the CDR3 reads TGTGCCAGCTCATCGGAAGAGGGACTAGAGGGCCACGAGCAGTACTTC. The chain recombines TRBV18 with TRBJ2-7; 8 bases are a match to TRBD2. With 5 bases clipped from V and 5 bases from J, the junction kept 14 bases outside the gene matches. Looked up from germline, CDR1 is KGHSH and CDR2 is LQKENI. The CDR3 is 16 amino acids.